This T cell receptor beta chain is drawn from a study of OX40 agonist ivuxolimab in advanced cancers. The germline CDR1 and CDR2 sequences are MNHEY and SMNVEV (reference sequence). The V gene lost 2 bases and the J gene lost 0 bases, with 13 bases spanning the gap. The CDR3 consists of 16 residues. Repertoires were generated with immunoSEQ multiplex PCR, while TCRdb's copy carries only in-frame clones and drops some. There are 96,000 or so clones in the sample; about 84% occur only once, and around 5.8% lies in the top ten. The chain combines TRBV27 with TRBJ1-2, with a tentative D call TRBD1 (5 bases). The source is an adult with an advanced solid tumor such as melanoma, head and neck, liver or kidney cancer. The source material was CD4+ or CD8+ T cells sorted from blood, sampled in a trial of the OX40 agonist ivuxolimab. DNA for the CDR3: TGTGCCAGCAGTTTACAAGGGGCAGGGCCTAACTATGGCTACACCTTC. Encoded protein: CASSLQGAGPNYGYTF.